This TCR beta chain was retrieved from a study of HIV-infected patients and healthy controls. The study, taken as a whole, reports: Eight alpha and eight beta V genes differed significantly in mean usage between HIV-infected patients and controls.

Whole blood was used without fractionation, so all unsorted peripheral T cells were included. Ten or more counts support this clonotype. Its target is unknown. cDNA was made from 400 to 500 ng RNA using alpha and beta constant primers. Separate chain-specific third strand synthesis with multiplexing indices produced the alpha and beta libraries. TCRdb processed the 5' RACE reads anew with MiXCR; each CDR3 protein has one entry. The table lists over 15,000 distinct CDR3 sequences, over 7% of them singletons, with roughly 2.6% in the top ten. Sample: blood. This TCR came from an adult in good health.

The CDR3 sequence is CASSLVETQYF. CDR3 nucleotide sequence: TGTGCCAGCAGCTTGGTTGAGACCCAGTACTTC. The rearrangement links TRBV7-2 to TRBJ2-5; D is uncertain. From germline, CDR1 is SGHTA and CDR2 FQGNSA. The germline V and J ends were trimmed by 3 bases and 5 bases, with 4 bases remaining between them. The CDR3 totals 11 residues.